The 32 T cell receptor beta chains below all came from one sample that was sequenced in a study of T cells in Graves' hyperthyroidism and ophthalmopathy. Amplification targeted TCR beta CDR3 regions from RNA transcripts. Primed by the HTBI set, a first-round RT-PCR was run on the TCR CDR3. Using its own MiXCR run on the multiplex PCR reads, TCRdb lists one record per CDR3 protein. The sample shows almost 35,000 distinct CDR3 sequences, around 52% of them seen only once. Sample: blood. The receptors shown here come from a middle-aged woman with Graves' ophthalmopathy.

The DNA for the CDR3 is TGTGCCAGCAGCGCGAGGGGGGGTATCTCTGGGGCCAACGTCCTGACTTTC. This translates into CASSARGGISGANVLTF. The chain has TRBV7-9 and TRBJ2-6, with D perhaps matching TRBD2 (7 bases). Germline values: CDR1 SEHNR, CDR2 FQNEAQ (reference sequence). CDR3 size: 17 residues. V was shortened by 5 bases and J by 0 bases, with 14 bases between the two germline ends.

This clonotype is classed as medium-sized. This chain connects TRBV25-1 to TRBJ1-4; TRBD1 matches 9 bases. The CDR3 has 16 amino acids. The J segment lost 5 bases and the V segment lost 4 bases, leaving 8 bases of the junction unmatched. Germline CDR1 reads MGHDK; CDR2 reads SYGVNS. The CDR3 is CASSVTPGQGNEKLFF. The CDR3 coding sequence is TGTGCCAGCAGTGTCACTCCGGGACAGGGAAATGAAAAACTGTTTTTT.

The chain couples TRBV24-1 to TRBJ2-5; weak D call: TRBD2 (6 bases). This CDR3 is 15 amino acids long. CDR1 is KGHDR, CDR2 SFDVKD, per germline. The ends were cut back, 2 bases at V and 4 bases at J, with 13 bases in the middle. The CDR3 nucleotides read TGTGCCACCAGTGATTCTGGGGGAGGTATAGAGACCCAGTACTTC. Its protein is CATSDSGGGIETQYF.

The genes are TRBV7-2 and TRBJ2-5; TRBD2 matches 11 bases. Per germline, CDR1 SGHTA and CDR2 FQGNSA. With 1 base clipped from V and 5 bases from J, the junction kept 9 bases outside the gene matches. CDR3 length: 17 residues. The DNA of the CDR3 is TGTGCCAGCAGCTTAGTGTTTAGCGGGGGGGCTGGGGAGACCCAGTACTTC. This sequence encodes CASSLVFSGGAGETQYF. Full variable domain (remainder filled in from reference TRBV7-2 and TRBJ2-5): GAGVSQSPSNKVTEKGKDVELRCDPISGHTALYWYRQSLGQGLEFLIYFQGNSAPDKSGLPSDRFSAERTGGSVSTLTIQRTQQEDSAVYLCASSLVFSGGAGETQYFGPGTRLLVL.

This clonotype was observed many times. J is TRBJ2-1 and V is TRBV27; 9 bases are shared with TRBD2. This CDR3 is built from 17 residues. CDR1 is MNHEY, CDR2 SMNVEV, per germline (reference sequence). V lost 6 bases to trimming and J lost 4 bases; unmatched junction nucleotides: 13. CDR3: CASSSRLAANRYNEQFF. The CDR3 DNA sequence: TGTGCCAGCAGCTCCCGACTAGCGGCGAATCGGTACAATGAGCAGTTCTTC.

This clonotype is classed as medium-sized (0.01 to 0.1%). V is TRBV19 and J is TRBJ1-6; D call uncertain. CDR3 size: 14 residues. Per germline, CDR1 LNHDA and CDR2 SQIVND (reference sequence). The germline V and J ends were trimmed by 4 bases and 5 bases, with 9 bases remaining between them. CDR3 in DNA: TGTGCCAGTAGTAGCGACGCAGATAATTCACCCCTCCACTTT. Translation gives CASSSDADNSPLHF.

This clonotype was seen ten or more times. The chain carries TRBV5-6 and TRBJ1-6; D possibly corresponds to TRBD1 (5 bases). Germline CDR1 and CDR2: SGHDT and YYEEEE. V dropped 2 bases and J dropped 8 bases, with 14 bases sitting between them. The CDR3 spans 15 residues. CDR3 residues: CASSFGLQGDSPLHF. The CDR3 nucleotides are TGTGCCAGCAGCTTTGGTTTGCAGGGTGATTCACCCCTCCACTTT.

The chain links TRBV12-3 or TRBV12-4 to TRBJ1-1, with D unresolved. The germline V and J ends were trimmed by 5 bases and 1 base, with 8 bases remaining between them. The CDR3 is made up of 13 amino acids. The CDR3 DNA is TGTGCCAGCAGTCAGCACAGGAACACTGAAGCTTTCTTT. Translated, it gives CASSQHRNTEAFF.

Only one count was recorded for this clonotype. A much larger clonotype is one base distant, so this may be a read error. The chain couples TRBV27 to TRBJ2-5; D is unresolved. With 0 bases removed from V and 7 bases from J, the gap between germline ends came to 15 bases. The germline V gene encodes CDR1 MNHEY and CDR2 SMNVEV (reference sequence). This CDR3 has 15 residues. The CDR3 DNA follows: TGTGCCAGCAGTTTATCGTATCCCCCAAGAGGGACCCAGTACTTC. Its translation: CASSLSYPPRGTQYF.

In this sample, this clonotype turned up many times. The chain has TRBV5-1 and TRBJ1-1, with D tentatively TRBD1 (5 bases). Trimming removed 2 bases at V and 3 bases at J, with 17 bases between. The CDR3 is 16 residues long. Per germline, CDR1 SGHRS and CDR2 YFSETQ. CDR3: CASSLSQRLGDTEAFF. The CDR3 DNA is TGCGCCAGCAGCTTATCCCAACGACTGGGGGACACTGAAGCTTTCTTT. The whole variable domain, filled in from reference TRBV5-1 and TRBJ1-1, reads KAGVTQTPRYLIKTRGQQVTLSCSPISGHRSVSWYQQTPGQGLQFLFEYFSETQRNKGNFPGRFSGRQFSNSRSEMNVSTLELGDSALYLCASSLSQRLGDTEAFFGQGTRLTVV.

This sequence joins TRBV7-9 and TRBJ2-5; weak D call: TRBD1 (7 bases). The V and J ends lost 1 base and 10 bases respectively, with 13 bases between them. Per the germline V gene, CDR1 is SEHNR and CDR2 is FQNEAQ (reference sequence). CDR3 length: 13 amino acids. CDR3 DNA sequence: TGTGCCAGCAGCTTAGTTTCAGGGGGGTTCCAGTACTTC. Translated: CASSLVSGGFQYF.

Here the CDR3 DNA reads TGTGCCATCAGTGAGTCGGGCAGGGAGACCCAGTACTTC. This sequence encodes CAISESGRETQYF. The chain is built from TRBV10-3 and TRBJ2-5; D gene ambiguous. V was pared by 0 bases and J by 5 bases, with 7 bases between. This CDR3 contains 13 residues. Germline V gives CDR1 ENHRY, CDR2 SYGVKD.

This clonotype was found many times. CDR3 bases: TGTGCCAGCAGATCAATCGGTAAGGTAGGAGTTGAAGCTTTCTTT. Translated, it gives CASRSIGKVGVEAFF. This rearrangement joins TRBV6-2 or TRBV6-3 to TRBJ1-1; no definite D call. This CDR3 region has 15 residues. Trimming removed 6 bases from V and 7 bases from J, with 21 bases in between. In germline, CDR1 is MNHEY, CDR2 SVGEGT.

In this sample, this clonotype turned up once. The chain has TRBV15 and TRBJ2-7; 10 nucleotides match TRBD2. V dropped 0 bases and J dropped 4; count of bases not matched to a gene: 12. Looked up from germline, CDR1 is LNHNV and CDR2 is YYDKDF (reference sequence). There are 18 residues in the CDR3. CDR3 region: CATSRDARPLAGSYEQYF. The CDR3 DNA reads TGTGCCACCAGCAGAGATGCCCGACCACTAGCGGGATCGTACGAGCAGTACTTC.

This rearrangement joins TRBV7-9 to TRBJ1-2; 9 bases line up with TRBD1. The CDR3 is 14 amino acids. J lost 5 bases, V lost 5 bases, and 6 bases had no gene match. Germline values: CDR1 SEHNR, CDR2 FQNEAQ (reference sequence). The CDR3 nucleotides are TGTGCCAGCAGCACTCCGGGACAGGGATATGGCTACACCTTC. This gives the protein CASSTPGQGYGYTF.

The V call is TRBV10-3, the J call TRBJ2-3, with 9 bases matching TRBD1. The CDR3 covers 16 residues. In germline, CDR1 is ENHRY, CDR2 SYGVKD. Trimming took 5 bases from V and 3 from J; bases not matched to a gene: 9. This chain's CDR3 is CAISLQGQGGTDTQYF. The CDR3 bases are TGTGCCATCAGTTTACAGGGACAGGGAGGGACAGATACGCAGTATTTT.

This clonotype occurred many times. The V call is TRBV30, the J call TRBJ1-6, with 7 bases matching TRBD1. Germline V CDR1 and CDR2: GTSNPN, SVGIG (reference sequence). The trim removed 0 bases at V and 8 bases at J, leaving 4 bases unmatched. The CDR3 contains 14 residues. The CDR3 loop reads CAWSVGQGDSPLHF. DNA of the CDR3: TGTGCCTGGAGTGTAGGGCAGGGGGATTCACCCCTCCACTTT.

About this clonotype: An end of the junction differs from the germline gene, which may be a read error. This chain uses TRBV14 with TRBJ1-5, with no clear D. There are 13 residues in the CDR3. Per the germline V gene, CDR1 is SGHDN and CDR2 is FVKESK. CDR3 amino acids: CAWQTGQNHPQHF. The CDR3 coding sequence is TGTGCCTGGCAAACCGGGCAAAATCATCCCCAGCATTTT.

The chain is built from TRBV5-5 and TRBJ2-1, with TRBD2 identical over 11 bases. Unmatched junction bases numbered 10, after V lost 0 bases and J lost 8 bases. The CDR3 has 17 residues. Germline CDR1 reads SGHKS; CDR2 reads YYEKEE (reference sequence). In DNA, the CDR3 is TGTGCCAGCAGCTTGGCCTGGGGGGTAGCGGGAGGGGATGAGCAGTTCTTC. Protein sequence: CASSLAWGVAGGDEQFF.

This clonotype was counted at least ten times. The chain employs TRBV5-1 and TRBJ2-7; 14 bases agree with TRBD2. CDR1 is SGHRS and CDR2 is YFSETQ in the germline V gene. Trimming removed 4 bases from V and 7 bases from J; junction bases left unmatched: 10. The CDR3 extends over 16 amino acids. The CDR3 sequence is CASSTGTSGRAGEQYF. In DNA, the CDR3 is TGCGCCAGCAGCACCGGGACTAGCGGGAGAGCCGGGGAGCAGTACTTC.

The chain joins TRBV20-1 to TRBJ1-5; D may be TRBD1 (6 bases). CDR1 and CDR2 from the germline V gene are DFQATT and SNEGSKA (reference sequence). This CDR3 spans 15 amino acids. Trimming left V 3 bases short and J 6 bases short, with 18 bases between. CDR3 nucleotides: TGCAGTGCTAGCCCGGGGGCGCGAGGGCGTCAGCCCCAGCATTTT. Amino acids: CSASPGARGRQPQHF.

About this clonotype: One end of the junction fails to match germline, which may point to a read error. The chain joins TRBV9 to TRBJ2-5, with 8 bases matching TRBD2. The germline V gene encodes CDR1 SGDLS and CDR2 YYNGEE. This CDR3 has 13 residues. CDR3 in DNA: TGTGCCAGAAGGAAAGCGGGGGAAGAGACCCAGTGCTTC. Translation gives CARRKAGEETQCF.

About this clonotype: As the CDR3 is not closed by the conserved phenylalanine or tryptophan, this likely results from a read error. This chain's CDR3 is CASSFGTSGSADTQYL. The CDR3 coding sequence is TGTGCCAGCAGCTTCGGGACTAGCGGTTCTGCAGATACGCAGTATCTT. J is TRBJ2-3 and V is TRBV7-6, with 11 bases matching TRBD2. The V and J ends lost 3 bases and 4 bases, in that order; junction bases with no gene match: 6. Germline CDR1 SGHVS, CDR2 FNYEAQ. CDR3 length equals 16 residues.

This clonotype was counted many times. The J gene is TRBJ2-7, the V gene TRBV5-6; D possibly corresponds to TRBD1 (6 bases). CDR1 is SGHDT, CDR2 YYEEEE, per germline. Trimming stripped 2 bases from V and 5 bases from J, with 14 bases between. The CDR3 has 14 amino acids. CDR3 sequence: CASSFLGALNEQYF. For the CDR3, the DNA is TGTGCCAGCAGCTTTTTGGGGGCTTTGAACGAGCAGTACTTC.

This clonotype was recorded at least ten times. The chain employs TRBV5-8 and TRBJ1-3; 7 bases map to TRBD1. The trim removed 5 bases at V and 4 bases at J, leaving 21 bases unmatched. This CDR3 contains 19 residues. Germline V gene sequence: CDR1 SGHTS, CDR2 YDEGEE. CDR3 amino acids: CASRRGRGQLLPGGNTIYF. In nucleotides, the CDR3 is TGTGCCAGCAGAAGGGGAAGGGGACAGTTACTTCCCGGAGGAAACACCATATATTTT.

The genes are TRBV7-2 and TRBJ1-5, with D perhaps matching TRBD1 (5 bases). V dropped 8 bases and J dropped 4 bases, with 15 bases sitting between them. CDR3 length: 14 amino acids. Per the germline V gene, CDR1 is SGHTA and CDR2 is FQGNSA. Here the CDR3 reads CASGADSGNQPQHF. CDR3 nucleotide sequence: TGTGCCAGCGGCGCTGACAGTGGGAATCAGCCCCAGCATTTT.

This clonotype was seen only once. The chain has TRBV5-1 and TRBJ1-1; D uncertain. From germline, CDR1 is SGHRS and CDR2 YFSETQ. This CDR3 has 16 residues. V was cut by 2 bases and J by 3 bases, with 17 bases left in between. The CDR3 DNA is TGCGCCAGCAGCTTATCCCAACGACTGGGCTACACTGAAGCTTTCTTT. Translated, it gives CASSLSQRLGYTEAFF.

Note on this clonotype: The junction does not match germline at one end; this may be a read error. The chain is built from TRBV5-1 and TRBJ2-3, with 8 bases that match TRBD1. This CDR3 has 18 amino acids. CDR1 and CDR2 from the germline V gene are SGHRS and YFSETQ. The chain's CDR3 is CASSHSGGVFPHSDTQYF. As DNA, the CDR3 is TGCGCCAGCAGCCATTCAGGGGGCGTTTTCCCCCACTCAGATACACAGTATTTT.

This chain joins TRBV11-2 and TRBJ1-2; weak D call: TRBD1 (5 bases). CDR1 is SGHAT and CDR2 is FQNNGV in the germline V gene. The ends were cut back, 2 bases at V and 6 bases at J, with 22 bases in the middle. The CDR3 is 17 residues long. This CDR3 reads CASSLSIGEGRGNGYTF. The CDR3 DNA reads as TGTGCCAGCAGCTTAAGCATAGGGGAGGGCCGGGGGAATGGCTACACCTTC.

Only one count was recorded for this clonotype. The chain is built from TRBV7-9 and TRBJ2-7; D may be TRBD1 or TRBD2 (6 bases each). Germline V gives CDR1 SEHNR, CDR2 FQNEAQ (reference sequence). The length of the CDR3 is 12 residues. With 7 bases removed from V and 5 bases from J, the gap between germline ends came to 12 bases. The CDR3 bases are TGTGCCAGCACCTTGAGGGGGGACGAGCAGTACTTC. This gives the protein CASTLRGDEQYF.

A remark on this clonotype: At one of its ends the junction is not consistent with the germline gene, which may arise from a read error. V and J are TRBV9 and TRBJ2-4; unclear D gene. The V gene's germline CDR1 is SGDLS and CDR2 YYNGEE. The CDR3 runs to 14 residues. The CDR3 region has the DNA TGTGCCAGCAGCGTAGCCGGTGATAAGAACACTCAGTACTTC. Translated, it gives CASSVAGDKNTQYF.

The rearrangement uses TRBV6-2 or TRBV6-3 and TRBJ2-5, with 9 bases lining up with TRBD1. The CDR3 has 15 residues. The junction had 9 bases not matched to a gene; V was cut back by 7 bases and J by 3 bases. Germline CDR1 MNHEY, CDR2 SVGEGT. In nucleotides, the CDR3 is TGTGCCAGCACCGACTCCCGGGACAGGGAAGAGACCCAGTACTTC. Its translation: CASTDSRDREETQYF.